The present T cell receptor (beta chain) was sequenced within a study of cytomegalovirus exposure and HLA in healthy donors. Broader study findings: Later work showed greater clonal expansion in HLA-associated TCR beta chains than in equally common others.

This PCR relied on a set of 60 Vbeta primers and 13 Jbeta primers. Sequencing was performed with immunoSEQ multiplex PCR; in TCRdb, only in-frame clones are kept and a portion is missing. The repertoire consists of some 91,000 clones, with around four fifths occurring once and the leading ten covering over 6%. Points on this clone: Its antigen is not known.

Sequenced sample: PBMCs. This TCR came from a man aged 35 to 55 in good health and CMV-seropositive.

The CDR3 region is CASTPGQGAWETQYF. The CDR3 bases are TGTGCCAGCACCCCGGGCCAGGGGGCTTGGGAGACCCAGTACTTC. This chain connects TRBV6-6 to TRBJ2-5, with 8 bases fitting TRBD1. The V and J ends lost 7 bases and 5 bases, in that order; junction bases with no gene match: 12. Germline V lookup: CDR1 MNHNY, CDR2 SVGAGI (reference sequence). The CDR3 contains 15 residues.